Below, 11 T cell receptor beta chains from the same sample are listed, as sequenced in a study of cytotoxic CD8 clonotypes in ibrutinib-treated CLL. The method was immunoSEQ multiplex PCR; TCRdb's version includes in-frame clones alone and lacks a portion of them. The sample carries nearly 300,000 clones, approximately 76% recorded once. The source material was PBMCs, sampled at disease progression, from a patient treated with ibrutinib. The origin of the receptors is a human donor with chronic lymphocytic leukemia.

V usage is TRBV19 and J usage is TRBJ1-6; possible D gene TRBD1, 5 bases. Germline-derived CDR1 and CDR2 are LNHDA and SQIVND (reference sequence). V was pared by 3 bases and J by 11 bases, with 8 bases between. This CDR3 comprises 12 residues. The CDR3 DNA reads as TGTGCCAGTAGTATCAGAGGGGCACCCCTCCACTTT. It specifies CASSIRGAPLHF.

V usage is TRBV6-6 and J usage is TRBJ2-7, with TRBD1 matching 7 bases. The CDR3 is 16 amino acids. V trimming: 2 bases; J trimming: 0 bases; junction bases outside the gene matches: 7. Germline V gene data show CDR1 as MNHNY and CDR2 as SVGAGI (reference sequence). CDR3: CASSYHLQGSSYEQYF. CDR3 DNA sequence: TGTGCCAGCAGTTACCACCTACAGGGGAGCTCCTACGAGCAGTACTTC.

The chain combines TRBV11-2 with TRBJ2-3, with no clear D. The CDR3 consists of 13 residues. CDR1 and CDR2 (germline): SGHAT, FQNNGV. Deletions cut 5 bases from V and 3 bases from J, with 9 bases between. CDR3 sequence: CASSNLWTDTQYF. CDR3 DNA: TGTGCCAGCAGCAATCTGTGGACAGATACGCAGTATTTT.

The rearrangement uses TRBV10-2 and TRBJ2-3; weak D call: TRBD2 (5 bases). V lost 6 bases and J lost 2, with 6 bases in between. The CDR3 length is 12 residues. CDR1 and CDR2 from the germline V gene are WSHSY and SAAADI. The CDR3 DNA reads TGCGCCAGCAGGGACTCCACAGATACGCAGTATTTT. Translated, it gives CASRDSTDTQYF.

The chain is built from TRBV5-1 and TRBJ2-1; D uncertain. The germline V gene encodes CDR1 SGHRS and CDR2 YFSETQ. Trimming took off 2 bases at V and 4 bases at J, with 7 bases between the two ends. The CDR3 is 13 residues long. CDR3 nucleotide sequence: TGCGCCAGCAGCTTCACGACGTACAATGAGCAGTTCTTC. This gives the protein CASSFTTYNEQFF. The whole variable domain, remainder taken from reference TRBV5-1 and TRBJ2-1, is KAGVTQTPRYLIKTRGQQVTLSCSPISGHRSVSWYQQTPGQGLQFLFEYFSETQRNKGNFPGRFSGRQFSNSRSEMNVSTLELGDSALYLCASSFTTYNEQFFGPGTRLTVL.

About this clone: At the DNA level, this CDR3 is encoded by other sequences in the same sample as well. The chain uses TRBV29-1 and TRBJ2-7; D may be TRBD2 (6 bases). Germline CDR1 reads SQVTM; CDR2 reads ANQGSEA. V lost 4 bases and J 0 bases, leaving 10 bases between the germline ends. The CDR3 has 13 amino acids. CDR3 coding DNA: TGCAGCGTTGGCGGAGGGAGCTCCTACGAGCAGTACTTC. It translates to CSVGGGSSYEQYF.

The rearrangement uses TRBV19 and TRBJ2-7, with 10 bases that match TRBD2. With V trimmed by 3 bases and J by 4 bases, 3 bases remained unmatched. The CDR3 length is 14 residues. In germline, CDR1 is LNHDA, CDR2 SQIVND (reference sequence). The CDR3 coding sequence is TGTGCCAGTAGTATTAGCGGGGGGCGATACGAGCAGTACTTC. This gives the protein CASSISGGRYEQYF. Complete variable domain (other parts from reference TRBV19 and TRBJ2-7): DGGITQSPKYLFRKEGQNVTLSCEQNLNHDAMYWYRQDPGQGLRLIYYSQIVNDFQKGDIAEGYSVSREKKESFPLTVTSAQKNPTAFYLCASSISGGRYEQYFGPGTRLTVT.

The chain is built from TRBV27 and TRBJ2-7; 7 bases fit TRBD1. This CDR3 spans 14 amino acids. Unmatched junction bases numbered 6, after V lost 1 base and J lost 6 bases. Germline CDR1 reads MNHEY; CDR2 reads SMNVEV (reference sequence). Written as DNA, the CDR3 is TGTGCCAGCAGTTTATGGCGACAGGGTGGCGAGCAGTACTTC. Its translation: CASSLWRQGGEQYF.

The chain employs TRBV11-3 and TRBJ2-1; D gene unclear. The germline V and J ends were trimmed by 3 bases and 7 bases, with 7 bases remaining between them. The CDR3 is 12 residues long. From germline, CDR1 is SGHNT and CDR2 YENEEA. DNA for the CDR3: TGTGCCAGCAGCTTGACAAGGAATGAGCAGTTCTTC. Amino acids: CASSLTRNEQFF.

The chain combines TRBV5-1 with TRBJ1-3; the D gene is possibly TRBD1 (6 bases). CDR1 and CDR2 from the germline V gene are SGHRS and YFSETQ. Deletions cut 4 bases from V and 0 bases from J, with 20 bases between. The CDR3 is 18 residues long. The CDR3 region is CASSPWTAWGHSGNTIYF. The CDR3 DNA reads TGCGCCAGCAGCCCTTGGACAGCTTGGGGTCACTCTGGAAACACCATATATTTT.

The V gene is TRBV19, the J gene TRBJ2-3; tentatively, D is TRBD1 or TRBD2 (6 bases each). Germline V gives CDR1 LNHDA, CDR2 SQIVND (reference sequence). V dropped 1 base and J dropped 3 bases, with 14 bases sitting between them. The CDR3 covers 16 residues. For the CDR3, the DNA is TGTGCCAGTAGTATAGCGGGGGCAGGGAGGACAGATACGCAGTATTTT. Encoded protein: CASSIAGAGRTDTQYF.